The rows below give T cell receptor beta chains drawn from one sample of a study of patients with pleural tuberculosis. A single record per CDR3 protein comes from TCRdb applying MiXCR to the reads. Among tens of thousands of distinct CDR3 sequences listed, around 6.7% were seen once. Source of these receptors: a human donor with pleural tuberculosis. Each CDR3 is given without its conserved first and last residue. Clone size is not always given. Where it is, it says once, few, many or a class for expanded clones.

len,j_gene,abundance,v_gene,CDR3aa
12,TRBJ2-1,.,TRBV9,ASSHTGPPNEQF
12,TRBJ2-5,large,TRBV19,ASRTSGAQETQY
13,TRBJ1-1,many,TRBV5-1,ASSLGGRRDTEAF
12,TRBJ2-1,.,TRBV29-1,SVAGPRKDNEQF
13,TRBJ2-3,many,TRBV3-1,ASSPDSGNTDTQY
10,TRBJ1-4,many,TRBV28,ASSFSGEKLF
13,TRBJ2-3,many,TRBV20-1,SAPLAGGGTDTQY
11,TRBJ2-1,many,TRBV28,ATRMEGDNEQF
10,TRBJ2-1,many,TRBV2,ASSPFNNEQF
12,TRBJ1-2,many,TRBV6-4,ASRGSDRIYGYT
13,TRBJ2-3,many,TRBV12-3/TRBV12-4,ASRPALAYTDTQY
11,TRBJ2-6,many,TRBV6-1,ASTISGANVLT
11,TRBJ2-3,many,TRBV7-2,ASSLAGADTQY
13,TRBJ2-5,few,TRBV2,ASSDQGTPQEAQY
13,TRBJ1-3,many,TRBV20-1,SARSGTGFGNTIY
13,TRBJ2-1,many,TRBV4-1,ASSQDPRGSDEQF
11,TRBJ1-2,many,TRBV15,ATSRDRGLGYT
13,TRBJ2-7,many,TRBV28,ASSFPGTAAYEQY
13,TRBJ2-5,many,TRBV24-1,ATSDSTGTVVTQY
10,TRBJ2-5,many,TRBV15,ATSRAEETQY
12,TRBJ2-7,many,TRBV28,ASSLQGYSYEQY
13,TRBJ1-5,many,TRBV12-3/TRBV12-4,ASSRMTGRNQPQH
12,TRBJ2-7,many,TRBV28,ASTSFVSSYEQY
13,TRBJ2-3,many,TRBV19,ASTVAGEVTDTQY
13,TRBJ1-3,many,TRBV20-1,SARGAGSGGNTIY
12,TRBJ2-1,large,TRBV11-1,ASSPRTADGEQF
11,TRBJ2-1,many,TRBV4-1,ASTSGGTNEQF
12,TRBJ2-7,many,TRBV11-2,ASSLVTSYYEQY
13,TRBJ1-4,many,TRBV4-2,ASSQGQGSTEKLF
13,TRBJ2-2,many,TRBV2,ASSEGPLDTGELF
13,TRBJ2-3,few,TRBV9,ASSVGWGRSDTQY
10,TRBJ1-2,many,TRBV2,ASSGQGRGYT
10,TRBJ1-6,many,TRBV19,ASSISRGQLH
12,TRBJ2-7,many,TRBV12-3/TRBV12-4,ASSLLAGGYEQY
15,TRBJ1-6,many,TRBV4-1,ASSHPGSISYNSPLH
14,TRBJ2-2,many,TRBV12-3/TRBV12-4,ASSPWPMGNTGELF
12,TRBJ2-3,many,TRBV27,ASSRADTGDTQY
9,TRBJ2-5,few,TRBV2,ASRQERTQY
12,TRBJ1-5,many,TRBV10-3,AISPGTANQPQH
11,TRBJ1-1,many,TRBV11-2,ASSPRLRWVAF